The 31 T cell receptor beta chains below come from one sample, sequenced in a study of molecular identifiers for immune sequencing clone quantification. TCRdb fed the PCR reads into MiXCR, producing one record per CDR3 protein. The sample holds roughly 630,000 distinct CDR3 sequences; about 25% are singletons and the top ten take about 0.84%. Sample: naive CD8+ T cells from blood, with Jurkat cell RNA spiked in. Noted subset: FACS-sorted CD8+CD4-CCR7+CD45RA+ naive T cells. The receptor set was obtained from a human donor in good health. Some libraries in this study had Jurkat cell RNA spiked in.

This clonotype was seen many times. J is TRBJ2-7 and V is TRBV11-2; 7 bases align to TRBD1. Germline assignment: CDR1 SGHAT and CDR2 FQNNGV. V was clipped by 5 bases and J by 3 bases; unmatched bases: 4. The length of the CDR3 is 13 residues. The DNA of the CDR3 is TGTGCCAGCAGCCCCTGGGACAGCTACGAGCAGTACTTC. It translates to CASSPWDSYEQYF.

A note on this clonotype: A much larger clone is a single base away; this may be a read error. V is TRBV4-3 and J is TRBJ1-5, with 7 bases that match TRBD1. The germline gives CDR1 LGHNA, CDR2 YSLEER. The CDR3 totals 15 residues. CDR3 loop: CTSSQAQGPNQPQHF. The CDR3 nucleotides are TGCACCAGCAGCCAAGCACAGGGGCCCAATCAGCCCCAGCATTTT.

This clonotype came up a few times. This sequence joins TRBV15 and TRBJ2-3; D perhaps matches TRBD2 (5 bases). CDR3 length: 15 amino acids. Germline lookup yields CDR1 LNHNV and CDR2 YYDKDF (reference sequence). V was trimmed by 3 bases and J by 6 bases, leaving 16 bases between them. CDR3 coding DNA: TGTGCCACCAGCAGTAGTCCTGCCGGGGTGGATACGCAGTATTTT. Its translation: CATSSSPAGVDTQYF. Together with reference TRBV15 and TRBJ2-3, the CDR3 gives the full variable domain: DAMVIQNPRYQVTQFGKPVTLSCSQTLNHNVMYWYQQKSSQAPKLLFHYYDKDFNNEADTPDNFQSRRPNTSFCFLDIRSPGLGDTAMYLCATSSSPAGVDTQYFGPGTRLTVL.

The gene calls are TRBV12-3 or TRBV12-4 and TRBJ2-7, with 8 bases that match TRBD2. This CDR3 comprises 15 residues. The ends lost 3 bases at V and 0 bases at J; junction bases unmatched: 4. The DNA of the CDR3 is TGTGCCAGCAGTTTTAGTAGCGGGGACTCCTACGAGCAGTACTTC. It codes for CASSFSSGDSYEQYF.

The gene calls are TRBV6-2 or TRBV6-3 and TRBJ2-7; TRBD1 might be the D (6 bases). Trimming removed 5 bases from V and 2 bases from J, with 13 bases in between. Germline V CDR1 and CDR2: MNHEY, SVGEGT. The CDR3 totals 14 residues. The CDR3 DNA is TGTGCCAGCAGTCCGGACGACAGGCCCTACGAGCAGTACTTC. It codes for CASSPDDRPYEQYF.

This clonotype has a count of ten or more. The rearrangement joins TRBV27 to TRBJ1-3, with 9 bases that match TRBD1. Germline values: CDR1 MNHEY, CDR2 SMNVEV (reference sequence). This CDR3 is built from 16 residues. The junction had 7 bases not matched to a gene; V was cut back by 6 bases and J by 1 base. The chain's CDR3 is CASRPGTGISGNTIYF. DNA for the CDR3: TGTGCCAGCAGGCCCGGGACAGGGATTTCTGGAAACACCATATATTTT.

Only a few counts were recorded for this clonotype. This rearrangement joins TRBV7-9 to TRBJ2-1, with 10 bases that match TRBD1. J gave up 9 bases and V 5 bases, and 10 bases lay outside the gene matches. The germline CDR1 and CDR2 sequences are SEHNR and FQNEAQ (reference sequence). The CDR3 extends over 15 amino acids. Written as DNA, the CDR3 is TGTGCCAGCAGCCCTGCTGACAGGGGGCTTAGTGAGCAGTTCTTC. It is translated as CASSPADRGLSEQFF.

There are many counts of this clonotype. J is TRBJ1-4 and V is TRBV7-9, with 10 bases lining up with TRBD1. The J segment lost 7 bases and the V segment lost 10 bases, leaving 6 bases of the junction unmatched. Germline-derived CDR1 and CDR2 are SEHNR and FQNEAQ (reference sequence). This CDR3 contains 13 residues. CDR3 DNA: TGTGCCACTACGGACAGGGGGACTGAAAAACTGTTTTTT. It is translated as CATTDRGTEKLFF.

This clonotype was counted only a few times. V and J are TRBV2 and TRBJ2-5; 9 bases fit TRBD1. Unmatched junction bases numbered 1, after V lost 3 bases and J lost 2 bases. This CDR3 contains 14 residues. Germline V lookup: CDR1 SNHLY, CDR2 FYNNEI. Here the CDR3 DNA reads TGTGCCAGCAGTGATGACAGGGGGCAAGAGACCCAGTACTTC. Protein: CASSDDRGQETQYF.

This chain connects TRBV2 to TRBJ2-7; 7 bases align to TRBD1. From germline, CDR1 is SNHLY and CDR2 FYNNEI. CDR3 length: 13 amino acids. Unmatched junction bases numbered 3, after V lost 4 bases and J lost 3 bases. The CDR3 region is CASSVRGSYEQYF. The DNA of the CDR3 is TGTGCCAGCAGTGTCAGGGGGAGCTACGAGCAGTACTTC.

The J gene is TRBJ1-1, the V gene TRBV2; TRBD1 matches at 8 bases. This CDR3 has 16 residues. The trim removed 9 bases at V and 3 bases at J, leaving 15 bases unmatched. CDR1 is SNHLY, CDR2 FYNNEI, per germline. The CDR3 DNA sequence: TGTGCCAGGACTTGGACAGGGAAGAACCTGGACACTGAAGCTTTCTTT. Translating it yields CARTWTGKNLDTEAFF.

A few counts support this clonotype. The chain uses TRBV9 and TRBJ1-4; 8 bases map to TRBD1. With V trimmed by 2 bases and J by 6 bases, 3 bases remained unmatched. CDR1 is SGDLS and CDR2 is YYNGEE in the germline V gene. This CDR3 region has 14 residues. CDR3: CASSVTQGDEKLFF. Written as DNA, the CDR3 is TGTGCCAGCAGCGTTACACAGGGGGATGAAAAACTGTTTTTT.

The rearrangement uses TRBV19 and TRBJ1-5; TRBD1 is a possible D gene (5 bases). Germline CDR1 reads LNHDA; CDR2 reads SQIVND (reference sequence). The CDR3 totals 16 residues. V was shortened by 6 bases and J by 0 bases, with 15 bases between the two germline ends. The CDR3 DNA reads TGTGCCAGTAGGTTTGGGACGGATCATAGCAATCAGCCCCAGCATTTT. It specifies CASRFGTDHSNQPQHF.

V is TRBV6-5 and J is TRBJ1-4, with 7 bases fitting TRBD1. CDR3 size: 15 residues. Germline values: CDR1 MNHEY, CDR2 SVGAGI. Trimming took 3 bases from V and 12 from J; bases not matched to a gene: 13. The CDR3 nucleotides read TGTGCCAGCAGTTATTCGACAGGGCCTCTTGGGGAACTGTTTTTT. Translating it yields CASSYSTGPLGELFF.

The table lists this clonotype with many counts. The chain carries TRBV30 and TRBJ1-1; the D is unclear. V lost 3 bases and J lost 6, with 5 bases in between. This CDR3 comprises 10 residues. Germline values: CDR1 GTSNPN, CDR2 SVGIG (reference sequence). Here the CDR3 reads CAWRASEAFF. The CDR3 DNA reads TGTGCCTGGAGAGCATCTGAAGCTTTCTTT.

J is TRBJ2-5 and V is TRBV5-1, with 9 bases matching TRBD1. Germline loops: CDR1 SGHRS, CDR2 YFSETQ. Trimming at V came to 2 bases and at J to 6 bases, leaving 5 bases not matched to a gene. The CDR3 is 14 amino acids. The CDR3 region is CASSLTGGRKTQYF. Written as DNA, the CDR3 is TGCGCCAGCAGCTTAACAGGGGGCAGGAAGACCCAGTACTTC.

The chain carries TRBV6-2 or TRBV6-3 and TRBJ2-1; D remains unclear. CDR3 length equals 15 residues. Germline values: CDR1 MNHEY, CDR2 SVGEGT. Trimming took off 6 bases at V and 0 bases at J, with 12 bases between the two ends. The CDR3 loop is CASRTLESSYNEQFF. The CDR3 DNA reads as TGTGCCAGCAGGACACTTGAAAGCTCCTACAATGAGCAGTTCTTC.

In regard to this clonotype: Lacking the conserved final phenylalanine or tryptophan, this CDR3 likely reflects a read error. This chain connects TRBV5-6 to TRBJ2-4; a weak D match, TRBD1 (6 bases). The CDR3 has 15 residues. With 1 base removed from V and 8 bases from J, the gap between germline ends came to 16 bases. CDR1 is SGHDT, CDR2 YYEEEE, per germline. The CDR3 sequence: CASSLTGKVRDIQYL. CDR3 in DNA: TGTGCCAGCAGCTTGACAGGGAAGGTTCGTGACATTCAGTACCTC.

The V gene is TRBV20-1, the J gene TRBJ2-5; tentatively, D is TRBD2 (5 bases). V shed 1 base and J shed 1 base, with 13 bases lying between them. Germline V gene data show CDR1 as DFQATT and CDR2 as SNEGSKA (reference sequence). The CDR3 extends over 15 amino acids. The CDR3 sequence: CSARGRADLQETQYF. CDR3 nucleotide sequence: TGCAGTGCTAGAGGTAGAGCGGACCTCCAAGAGACCCAGTACTTC.

The CDR3 loop reads CASSLRPANYGYTF. DNA of the CDR3: TGTGCCAGCAGTTTAAGACCGGCTAACTATGGCTACACCTTC. The V call is TRBV27, the J call TRBJ1-2; no definite D call. Germline V lookup: CDR1 MNHEY, CDR2 SMNVEV (reference sequence). The V end lost 2 bases, the J end lost 0 bases, and 7 bases lay between the germline ends. The CDR3 totals 14 residues.

This clonotype was counted many times. The CDR3 DNA reads as TGTGCCAGCAGGAGGCTTAGCAATCAGCCCCAGCATTTT. Protein: CASRRLSNQPQHF. The V gene is TRBV7-6, the J gene TRBJ1-5; D remains ambiguous. CDR1 and CDR2 from the germline V gene are SGHVS and FNYEAQ. The CDR3 is made up of 13 amino acids. The germline V and J ends were trimmed by 6 bases and 0 bases, with 6 bases remaining between them.

The chain links TRBV11-2 to TRBJ2-7; tentative D call: TRBD2 (5 bases). Trimming stripped 5 bases from V and 2 bases from J, with 22 bases between. The CDR3 consists of 17 residues. Germline V gene sequence: CDR1 SGHAT, CDR2 FQNNGV. The CDR3 region is CASSPSYTALLTYEQYF. CDR3 DNA: TGTGCCAGCAGCCCTAGCTATACAGCATTGCTGACCTACGAGCAGTACTTC. The full variable domain, its missing parts supplied by reference TRBV11-2 and TRBJ2-7, is EAGVAQSPRYKIIEKRQSVAFWCNPISGHATLYWYQQILGQGPKLLIQFQNNGVVDDSQLPKDRFSAERLKGVDSTLKIQPAKLEDSAVYLCASSPSYTALLTYEQYFGPGTRLTVT.

This clonotype appeared many times. This sequence joins TRBV27 and TRBJ2-3; D is unresolved. Between the trimmed V and J ends, which lost 2 bases and 0 bases, there was a span of 9 bases. Germline V gene sequence: CDR1 MNHEY, CDR2 SMNVEV (reference sequence). The CDR3 runs 15 residues. The CDR3 protein is CASSLDTTSTDTQYF. CDR3 coding DNA: TGTGCCAGCAGTTTAGATACGACTAGCACAGATACGCAGTATTTT.

Notes on this clonotype: A read error is possible here, since a much larger clone lies one base away. The rearrangement uses TRBV6-2 or TRBV6-3 and TRBJ2-5; D not resolved. The germline V and J ends were trimmed by 11 bases and 5 bases, with 15 bases remaining between them. Germline CDR1 MNHEY, CDR2 SVGEGT. The CDR3 has 12 amino acids. The CDR3, as DNA: TGTGCCTGCAAAGGACGGGTCGAGACCCAGTACTTC. This codes for CACKGRVETQYF.

This chain uses TRBV10-3 with TRBJ2-7; 12 bases agree with TRBD1. From germline, CDR1 is ENHRY and CDR2 SYGVKD. This CDR3 has 14 residues. V lost 5 bases, J lost 5 bases, and 4 bases stayed unmatched. CDR3 region: CAISRGTGGDEQYF. In nucleotides, the CDR3 is TGTGCCATCAGTAGAGGGACAGGGGGCGACGAGCAGTACTTC.

This sequence joins TRBV11-2 and TRBJ2-1; possibly TRBD2 for D (6 bases). The germline CDR1 and CDR2 sequences are SGHAT and FQNNGV. The CDR3 loop spans 12 amino acids. Trimming stripped 6 bases from V and 10 bases from J, with 13 bases between. This chain's CDR3 is CASSSLGGEQFF. For the CDR3, the DNA is TGTGCCAGCAGTTCCTTAGGAGGGGAGCAGTTCTTC.

This clonotype showed up just a few times. The chain recombines TRBV5-6 with TRBJ1-1; TRBD1 might be the D (5 bases). CDR1 SGHDT and CDR2 YYEEEE come from the germline V gene. This CDR3 is 16 amino acids long. Trimming cost V 0 bases and J 5 bases, with 17 bases left between them. The CDR3 bases are TGTGCCAGCAGCTTGGGAGGAGGGTGGGGGTTAACTGAAGCTTTCTTT. Its translation is CASSLGGGWGLTEAFF.

This clonotype was seen ten or more times. The V call is TRBV7-8, the J call TRBJ2-2; D perhaps matches TRBD1 (6 bases). The germline CDR1 and CDR2 sequences are SGHVS and FQNEAQ. The length of the CDR3 is 16 residues. Deletions cut 2 bases from V and 4 bases from J, with 14 bases between. The CDR3 reads CASSLYRDRPTGELFF. Written as DNA, the CDR3 is TGTGCCAGCAGCTTATACAGGGATCGTCCCACCGGGGAGCTGTTTTTT. The full variable domain, its missing parts supplied by reference TRBV7-8 and TRBJ2-2, is GAGVSQSPRYKVAKRGQDVALRCDPISGHVSLFWYQQALGQGPEFLTYFQNEAQLDKSGLPSDRFFAERPEGSVSTLKIQRTQQEDSAVYLCASSLYRDRPTGELFFGEGSRLTVL.

This clonotype was seen a handful of times. Here the CDR3 DNA reads TGTGCCAGCAGTTACGGGCCAAGGGCTGGCACTGAAGCTTTCTTT. As protein: CASSYGPRAGTEAFF. The chain joins TRBV6-2 or TRBV6-3 to TRBJ1-1; D remains unclear. Trimming left V 2 bases short and J 4 bases short, with 14 bases between. Looked up from germline, CDR1 is MNHEY and CDR2 is SVGEGT. There are 15 residues in the CDR3.

In this sample, this clonotype turned up a few times. The chain joins TRBV30 to TRBJ1-2; 7 bases are shared with TRBD1. V shed 1 base, J shed 8 bases, and the junction held 7 bases outside the gene matches. Germline CDR1 GTSNPN, CDR2 SVGIG (reference sequence). The CDR3 totals 13 residues. The CDR3 DNA follows: TGTGCCTGGAGTGAAACAGGGGTAGGCGGCTACACCTTC. It translates to CAWSETGVGGYTF.

This clonotype appeared many times. The chain carries TRBV25-1 and TRBJ2-5; TRBD2 aligns across 10 bases. The germline V gene has CDR1 MGHDK and CDR2 SYGVNS. The CDR3 contains 20 residues. After removal of 3 bases from V and 1 base from J, the junction contained 17 bases not matched to a gene. CDR3 sequence reads: CASSDRPMSLLAGGQETQYF. The CDR3 DNA reads TGTGCCAGCAGTGACCGGCCGATGTCGCTCTTAGCGGGAGGCCAAGAGACCCAGTACTTC.